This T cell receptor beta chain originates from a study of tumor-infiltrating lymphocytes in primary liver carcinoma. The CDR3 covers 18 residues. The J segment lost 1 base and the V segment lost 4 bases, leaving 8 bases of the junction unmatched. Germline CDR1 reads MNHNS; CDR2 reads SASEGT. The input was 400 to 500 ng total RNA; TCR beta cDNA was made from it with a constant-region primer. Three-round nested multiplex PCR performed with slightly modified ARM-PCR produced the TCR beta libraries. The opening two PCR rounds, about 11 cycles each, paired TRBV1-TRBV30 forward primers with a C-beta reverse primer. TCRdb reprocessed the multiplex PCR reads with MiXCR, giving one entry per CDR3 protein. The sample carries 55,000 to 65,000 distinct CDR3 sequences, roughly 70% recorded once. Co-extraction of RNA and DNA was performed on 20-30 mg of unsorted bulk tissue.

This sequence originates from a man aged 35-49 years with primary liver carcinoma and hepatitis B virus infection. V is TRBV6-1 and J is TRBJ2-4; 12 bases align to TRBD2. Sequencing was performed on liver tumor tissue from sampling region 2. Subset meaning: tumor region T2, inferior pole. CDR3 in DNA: TGTGCCAGCAGTGTGAGACTAGCGGGGGTGGGGGCCAAAAACATTCAGTACTTC. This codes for CASSVRLAGVGAKNIQYF.